This T cell receptor beta chain appears in the sequencing data of a study of blood T cell repertoires in COVID-19. Study-wide background: The study drew acute and convalescent COVID-19 samples from the United States, Italy and Spain. Sample material is recorded as cDNA or gDNA derived from T cells, B-cell-depleted T cells, or PBMCs.

Original processing methods: Amplification from reference gene primers served as the basis for estimated nucleated cell counts. Only in-frame clones appear in the TCRdb table, and some are missing; sequencing was by immunoSEQ multiplex PCR. The DNA gave D and trimming, while V, J and clone size come from that table. The sample contains tens of thousands of clones, about 88% of which appear only once. The CDR3 is 15 residues long. V lost 4 bases, J lost 1 base, and 12 bases lay in between. Germline V CDR1 and CDR2: SGHAT, FQNNGV. This clonotype originated in a man in his 70s with active COVID-19. Sample: peripheral blood. The rearrangement joins TRBV11-2 to TRBJ2-3; D not certain. This chain's CDR3 is CASSWSHYRTDTQYF. The DNA for the CDR3 is TGTGCCAGCAGCTGGAGCCACTATCGCACAGATACGCAGTATTTT.